A selection of T cell receptor beta chains follows, all from one sample in a study of blood T cell repertoires in COVID-19. Some clones are missing from TCRdb's copy, which holds only in-frame ones; the method was immunoSEQ multiplex PCR. This sample yields about 250,000 clones, of which less than 85% are seen a single time; about 5.3% belongs to the top ten. The specimen sequenced was peripheral blood. The receptor source for this set is a woman of 80 years or more with active or convalescent COVID-19. CDR3s include the opening cysteine and the closing phenylalanine or tryptophan. Each record gives: V gene, clone size, J gene, D gene, CDR3 protein, CDR3 DNA. D genes are given only for firm matches. For some rows the clone size is stated as once, few or many, or as a class when expanded; others skip it.

V: TRBV18
size: once
J: TRBJ1-1
D: -
CDR3: CASSPQTMNTEAFF
DNA: TGTGCCAGCTCACCACAGACAATGAACACTGAAGCTTTCTTT

V: TRBV6-6
size: -
J: TRBJ1-2
D: -
CDR3: CASISKTGLGYTF
DNA: TGTGCCAGCATTTCGAAAACAGGGTTGGGCTACACCTTC

V: TRBV21-1
size: -
J: TRBJ2-2
D: -
CDR3: CASTMRDRNTGELFF
DNA: TGTGCCAGCACAATGAGGGACAGGAACACCGGGGAGCTGTTTTTT

V: TRBV7-9
size: -
J: TRBJ1-1
D: TRBD1
CDR3: CASSPNRGQTEAFF
DNA: TGTGCCAGCAGCCCTAACAGGGGGCAAACTGAAGCTTTCTTT

V: TRBV10-3
size: -
J: TRBJ1-5
D: -
CDR3: CAISGQIDQPQHF
DNA: TGTGCCATCAGCGGACAGATCGATCAGCCCCAGCATTTT

V: TRBV24-1
size: -
J: TRBJ2-5
D: -
CDR3: CATSDTTGMVETQYF
DNA: TGTGCCACCAGTGACACCACAGGGATGGTGGAGACCCAGTACTTC

V: TRBV28
size: -
J: TRBJ2-1
D: TRBD2
CDR3: CASSSGLAAVYNEQFF
DNA: TGTGCCAGCAGTTCGGGACTAGCGGCGGTATACAATGAGCAGTTCTTC

V: TRBV6-1
size: -
J: TRBJ2-1
D: TRBD2
CDR3: CASSEARTSGGAYSYNEQFF
DNA: TGTGCCAGCAGTGAAGCGCGAACTAGCGGGGGGGCTTATTCCTACAATGAGCAGTTCTTC

V: TRBV6-5
size: -
J: TRBJ1-2
D: -
CDR3: CASSPRGGPYGYTF
DNA: TGTGCCAGCAGCCCCAGGGGAGGGCCTTATGGCTACACCTTC

V: TRBV9
size: -
J: TRBJ2-1
D: TRBD1
CDR3: CASSARTGGWEQFF
DNA: TGTGCCAGCAGCGCCCGGACAGGGGGATGGGAGCAGTTCTTC

V: TRBV3-1/TRBV3-2
size: -
J: TRBJ1-2
D: -
CDR3: CASSQELAGGYTF
DNA: TGTGCCAGCAGCCAAGAACTGGCAGGTGGCTACACCTTC

V: TRBV7-2
size: -
J: TRBJ2-5
D: -
CDR3: CASSLYTGMGETQYF
DNA: TGTGCCAGCAGCTTGTATACAGGGATGGGGGAGACCCAGTACTTC

V: TRBV6-1
size: -
J: TRBJ2-3
D: TRBD1
CDR3: CASSGQGAISTDTQYF
DNA: TGTGCCAGCAGTGGACAGGGGGCCATTAGCACAGATACGCAGTATTTT

V: TRBV5-4
size: -
J: TRBJ2-3
D: -
CDR3: CASSSADTQYF
DNA: TGTGCCAGCAGCTCGGCAGATACGCAGTATTTT

V: TRBV28
size: -
J: TRBJ2-5
D: -
CDR3: CASRDEGTQYF
DNA: TGTGCCAGCAGGGATGAGGGCACCCAGTACTTC

V: TRBV30
size: -
J: TRBJ1-5
D: -
CDR3: CAWSDFDIGQPQHF
DNA: TGTGCCTGGAGTGACTTTGACATAGGTCAGCCCCAGCATTTT

V: TRBV2
size: -
J: TRBJ1-1
D: TRBD1
CDR3: CASSALDRGRAFF
DNA: TGTGCCAGCAGCGCCCTGGACAGGGGGCGAGCTTTCTTT

V: TRBV6-6
size: -
J: TRBJ1-3
D: -
CDR3: CASRTVADGNTIYF
DNA: TGTGCCAGCAGAACCGTCGCAGATGGAAACACCATATATTTT

V: TRBV4-2
size: -
J: TRBJ1-1
D: -
CDR3: CASSRSVGAQDAEAFF
DNA: TGTGCCAGCAGCCGTTCGGTAGGGGCCCAAGACGCTGAAGCTTTCTTT

V: TRBV16
size: -
J: TRBJ1-1
D: TRBD1
CDR3: CASSQSTGTGGEAFF
DNA: TGTGCCAGCAGCCAATCTACCGGGACAGGCGGGGAAGCTTTCTTT

V: TRBV3-1/TRBV3-2
size: -
J: TRBJ1-2
D: TRBD1
CDR3: CASSQRDRWNYGYTF
DNA: TGTGCCAGCAGCCAAAGGGACAGATGGAACTATGGCTACACCTTC

V: TRBV7-9
size: -
J: TRBJ2-2
D: -
CDR3: CASSLGLAANTGELFF
DNA: TGTGCCAGCAGCTTAGGACTGGCCGCGAACACCGGGGAGCTGTTTTTT